This entry concerns a single T cell receptor (beta chain). The target antigen is unknown. Blood collection times were about day -28 and days 30, 100, 180 posttransplant. Only in-frame clones appear in the TCRdb table, and some are missing; sequencing was by immunoSEQ multiplex PCR. The sample lists 13,000 or so clones; just under 95% were seen once. This entry belongs to a study of T cell clonotyping in hematopoietic cell transplantation. Whole-study findings and limits: CD4 and CD8 repertoire contributions could not be separated without sorting. Few recipient clonotypes overlapped donors; over 95% were de novo at given depth. Recipient TCR diversity dropped after transplant; expanded clonotypes rose from day 30 to 180.

This CDR3 spans 15 amino acids. Trimming cost V 0 bases and J 2 bases, with 10 bases left between them. Germline V CDR1 and CDR2: SGHRS, YFSETQ. The TCR comes from a female patient aged 50-59 years who had an allogeneic stem cell transplant from an unrelated donor, so the T cells may come from the graft donor. Some clones in this sample may be carry-over from other donors' samples. The V call is TRBV5-1, the J call TRBJ2-3; D possibly corresponds to TRBD2 (6 bases). Specimen: PBMCs, collected 100 days after allogeneic stem cell transplant. CDR3 amino acids: CASSLGSGHTDTQYF. CDR3 in DNA: TGCGCCAGCAGCTTGGGTAGCGGACACACAGATACGCAGTATTTT.